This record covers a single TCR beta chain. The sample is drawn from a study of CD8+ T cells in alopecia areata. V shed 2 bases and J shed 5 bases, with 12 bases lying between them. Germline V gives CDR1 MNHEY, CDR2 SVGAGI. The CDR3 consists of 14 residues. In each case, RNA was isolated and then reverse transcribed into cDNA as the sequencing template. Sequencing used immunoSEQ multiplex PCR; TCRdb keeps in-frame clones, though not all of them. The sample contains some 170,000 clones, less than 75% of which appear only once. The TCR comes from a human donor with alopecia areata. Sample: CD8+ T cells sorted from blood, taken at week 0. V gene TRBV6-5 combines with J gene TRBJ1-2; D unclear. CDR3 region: CASSYGQTSYGYTF. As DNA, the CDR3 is TGTGCCAGCAGTTACGGGCAGACCTCATATGGCTACACCTTC.